The 27 T cell receptor beta chains below come from one sample, sequenced in a study of blood T cell repertoires in COVID-19. Measured with immunoSEQ multiplex PCR; TCRdb has only the in-frame clones, and not every one. The sample carries about 300,000 clones, around 92% recorded once. Sequenced input: peripheral blood. The origin of the receptors is a woman in her 30s with COVID-19, enrolled during active disease.

V is TRBV5-1 and J is TRBJ1-6; 8 positions match TRBD1. This CDR3 comprises 16 residues. Germline V gives CDR1 SGHRS, CDR2 YFSETQ. Trimming at V came to 3 bases and at J to 1 base, leaving 3 bases not matched to a gene. The CDR3 nucleotides read TGCGCCAGCAGCTCGACAGGGGAGTCCTATAATTCACCCCTCCACTTT. It yields the protein CASSSTGESYNSPLHF.

The V call is TRBV11-1, the J call TRBJ1-1, with D hard to call. The germline gives CDR1 SGHAT, CDR2 FQDESV (reference sequence). The CDR3 is 12 residues long. The V end lost 5 bases, the J end lost 11 bases, and 15 bases lay between the germline ends. CDR3 protein: CASSLGLAQAFF. The DNA of the CDR3 is TGTGCCAGCAGCCTAGGTCTCGCCCAGGCTTTCTTT.

The count of this clone is one. The genes are TRBV12-5 and TRBJ1-1; D might be TRBD1 (5 bases). The V end lost 3 bases, the J end lost 2 bases, and 7 bases lay between the germline ends. CDR3 length: 13 amino acids. Per the germline V gene, CDR1 is LGHNT and CDR2 is FRNRAP. The CDR3 DNA reads as TGTGCTAGTGGTTTCCAGGGAAACACTGAAGCTTTCTTT. It yields the protein CASGFQGNTEAFF. Full variable domain (rest looked up from reference TRBV12-5 and TRBJ1-1): DARVTQTPRHKVTEMGQEVTMRCQPILGHNTVFWYRQTMMQGLELLAYFRNRAPLDDSGMPKDRFSAEMPDATLATLKIQPSEPRDSAVYFCASGFQGNTEAFFGQGTRLTVV.

With regard to this clone: Within the sample, other DNA sequences also encode this same CDR3. The rearrangement uses TRBV11-2 and TRBJ2-7; possibly TRBD1 for D (5 bases). V lost 2 bases and J 3 bases, leaving 8 bases between the germline ends. Germline assignment: CDR1 SGHAT and CDR2 FQNNGV. The CDR3 consists of 13 residues. This CDR3 is CASSLSQGYEQYV. In DNA, the CDR3 is TGTGCCAGCAGCTTATCTCAGGGCTACGAGCAGTACGTC.

The V gene is TRBV6-2 or TRBV6-3, the J gene TRBJ2-2, with D maybe TRBD1 (5 bases). Deletions cut 6 bases from V and 1 base from J, with 12 bases between. Germline lookup yields CDR1 MNHEY and CDR2 SVGEGT. This CDR3 is built from 15 residues. CDR3 residues: CASSLQALNTGELFF. In DNA, the CDR3 is TGTGCCAGCAGCTTACAGGCCTTGAACACCGGGGAGCTGTTTTTT.

In this sample, this clone turned up once. The chain links TRBV19 to TRBJ2-3; TRBD2 matches at 12 bases. Germline V gene sequence: CDR1 LNHDA, CDR2 SQIVND (reference sequence). The trim removed 7 bases at V and 2 bases at J, leaving 4 bases unmatched. This CDR3 has 15 amino acids. CDR3 in DNA: TGTGCCAGTACCACTAGCGGGGGGCCCACAGATACGCAGTATTTT. Translating gives CASTTSGGPTDTQYF.

V and J are TRBV7-3 and TRBJ2-1, with TRBD2 identical over 7 bases. Per germline, CDR1 SGHTA and CDR2 FQGTGA. There are 13 residues in the CDR3. After removal of 8 bases from V and 9 bases from J, the junction contained 10 bases not matched to a gene. CDR3 sequence reads: CASGNGGTAEQFF. Written as DNA, the CDR3 is TGTGCCAGCGGGAACGGGGGGACCGCTGAGCAGTTCTTC.

The chain joins TRBV5-1 to TRBJ2-1, with 12 bases aligning to TRBD2. CDR1 is SGHRS and CDR2 is YFSETQ in the germline V gene. This CDR3 region has 16 residues. V lost 1 base to trimming and J lost 7 bases; unmatched junction nucleotides: 6. DNA for the CDR3: TGCGCCAGCAGCTTGACACTAGCGGGGGGTGGGAATGAGCAGTTCTTC. Its protein is CASSLTLAGGGNEQFF.

The chain combines TRBV4-1 with TRBJ1-1, with 8 bases lining up with TRBD1. CDR3 size: 15 residues. Germline V gene lookup returns CDR1 MGHRA and CDR2 YSYEKL. The V segment lost 4 bases and the J segment 5 bases; nucleotides outside the gene matches: 9. In DNA form, the CDR3 reads TGCGCCAGCAGCCCAGAGGACAGGGAAGGGACTGAAGCTTTCTTT. This translates into CASSPEDREGTEAFF.

The chain links TRBV29-1 to TRBJ2-3, with a tentative D call TRBD2 (5 bases). The CDR3 extends over 15 amino acids. V was clipped by 7 bases and J by 0 bases, with 17 bases between them. Germline V gene sequence: CDR1 SQVTM, CDR2 ANQGSEA. The CDR3: CSAAHGGYSTDTQYF. The CDR3 DNA reads as TGCAGCGCTGCCCACGGAGGTTACAGCACAGATACGCAGTATTTT.

This clone was observed once. CDR3: CASSLALAGGPPETQYF. The CDR3, as DNA: TGCGCCAGCAGCTTAGCTCTAGCGGGGGGCCCCCCTGAGACCCAGTACTTC. This chain connects TRBV5-1 to TRBJ2-5, with 11 bases that match TRBD2. This CDR3 contains 17 residues. V trimming: 2 bases; J trimming: 5 bases; junction bases outside the gene matches: 11. The germline CDR1 and CDR2 sequences are SGHRS and YFSETQ. Full variable domain (rest looked up from reference TRBV5-1 and TRBJ2-5): KAGVTQTPRYLIKTRGQQVTLSCSPISGHRSVSWYQQTPGQGLQFLFEYFSETQRNKGNFPGRFSGRQFSNSRSEMNVSTLELGDSALYLCASSLALAGGPPETQYFGPGTRLLVL.

V gene TRBV3-1 (or the pseudogene TRBV3-2) combines with J gene TRBJ1-6, with 9 bases aligning to TRBD1. With V trimmed by 3 bases and J by 12 bases, 3 bases remained unmatched. Germline V gene lookup returns CDR1 LGHDT and CDR2 YNNKEL (reference sequence). CDR3 size: 13 residues. The CDR3 nucleotides are TGTGCCAGCAGCCAGAGGACAGGGGAACCCCTCCACTTT. Amino acids: CASSQRTGEPLHF.

CDR3 in DNA: TGTGCCAGCTCACCACCGGGACTAGCGGGGGGGAACAATGAGCAGTTCTTC. As protein: CASSPPGLAGGNNEQFF. This chain connects TRBV18 to TRBJ2-1; 16 nucleotides match TRBD2. In germline, CDR1 is KGHSH, CDR2 LQKENI. Trimming at V came to 0 bases and at J to 5 bases, leaving 1 base not matched to a gene. This CDR3 spans 17 amino acids.

About this clone: The identical CDR3 is also encoded by other nucleotide sequences in the sample. This chain connects TRBV18 to TRBJ1-1; the D gene is possibly TRBD1 (5 bases). The V gene's germline CDR1 is KGHSH and CDR2 LQKENI. Between the trimmed V and J ends, which lost 2 bases and 3 bases, there was a span of 10 bases. CDR3 length: 14 amino acids. CDR3 nucleotide sequence: TGTGCCAGCTCACCATCCTTAGGGGACACTGAAGCTTTCTTT. Its protein product is CASSPSLGDTEAFF.

The rearrangement uses TRBV7-2 and TRBJ2-3, with 13 bases that match TRBD2. The CDR3 is 15 amino acids. V gave up 3 bases and J gave up 4 bases; unmatched junction bases: 1. Germline values: CDR1 SGHTA, CDR2 FQGNSA. The CDR3 nucleotides are TGTGCCAGCAGCTTGACTAGCGGGGGGCCAGATACGCAGTATTTT. Protein: CASSLTSGGPDTQYF.

The chain uses TRBV11-3 and TRBJ2-5; D not resolved. The germline V gene encodes CDR1 SGHNT and CDR2 YENEEA. Trimming cost V 2 bases and J 5 bases, with 9 bases left between them. The CDR3 totals 13 residues. CDR3 protein: CASSLTRLETQYF. The CDR3 DNA is TGTGCCAGCAGCTTAACCAGACTTGAGACCCAGTACTTC.

The chain employs TRBV12-3 or TRBV12-4 and TRBJ2-3, with a tentative D call TRBD2 (6 bases). V was trimmed by 6 bases and J by 5 bases, leaving 12 bases between them. The CDR3 contains 13 residues. The CDR3 region is CASRGLSVDTQYF. The CDR3 DNA reads as TGTGCCAGCAGAGGACTATCGGTAGATACGCAGTATTTT.

This chain joins TRBV7-9 and TRBJ2-2; D is unresolved. V lost 5 bases and J 6 bases, leaving 7 bases between the germline ends. Germline-derived CDR1 and CDR2 are SEHNR and FQNEAQ (reference sequence). The length of the CDR3 is 12 residues. This chain's CDR3 is CASSLSAGELFF. CDR3 nucleotide sequence: TGTGCCAGCAGCCTGAGTGCCGGGGAGCTGTTTTTT.

A remark on this clone: This sample includes further DNA sequences coding for the same CDR3. The V and J genes are TRBV27 and TRBJ2-7; tentative D call: TRBD1 (5 bases). CDR1 is MNHEY, CDR2 SMNVEV, per germline (reference sequence). The CDR3 totals 13 residues. Trimming took off 2 bases at V and 3 bases at J, with 8 bases between the two ends. The CDR3 loop is CASSLRQGYEQYF. As DNA, the CDR3 is TGTGCCAGCAGTTTAAGGCAGGGCTACGAGCAGTACTTC.

The chain carries TRBV2 and TRBJ2-7, with TRBD1 identical over 8 bases. The CDR3 spans 14 residues. J lost 3 bases, V lost 6 bases, and 7 bases had no gene match. Germline V lookup: CDR1 SNHLY, CDR2 FYNNEI. The CDR3 DNA is TGTGCCAGCAGGACCCGGACAGGGTACTACGAGCAGTACTTC. It codes for CASRTRTGYYEQYF.

The V call is TRBV7-2, the J call TRBJ2-1; perhaps TRBD2 as D (6 bases). Germline CDR1 SGHTA, CDR2 FQGNSA. V was clipped by 5 bases and J by 6 bases, with 11 bases between them. The CDR3 contains 13 residues. CDR3 DNA: TGTGCCAGCAGCACGGGGACTCCCAATGAGCAGTTCTTC. It codes for CASSTGTPNEQFF.

This chain uses TRBV6-4 with TRBJ1-2; D call uncertain. Germline lookup yields CDR1 MRHNA and CDR2 SNTAGT. Trimming pared 0 bases from V and 6 bases from J, leaving 8 bases between. The CDR3 extends over 13 amino acids. The CDR3 loop reads CASSDSDGDGYTF. CDR3 DNA sequence: TGTGCCAGCAGTGACTCGGACGGGGATGGCTACACCTTC.

The chain employs TRBV4-2 and TRBJ2-7; D may be TRBD1 (5 bases). V dropped 4 bases and J dropped 3 bases, with 16 bases sitting between them. CDR3 length equals 15 residues. Germline V gene data show CDR1 as LGHNA and CDR2 as YNFKEQ. CDR3 protein: CASSPLRGRYYEQYF. The CDR3, as DNA: TGTGCCAGCAGCCCCCTTAGGGGAAGGTACTACGAGCAGTACTTC.

This sequence joins TRBV19 and TRBJ1-1; a weak D match, TRBD1 (5 bases). The V end lost 5 bases, the J end lost 11 bases, and 18 bases lay between the germline ends. The CDR3 runs to 13 residues. The germline V gene encodes CDR1 LNHDA and CDR2 SQIVND (reference sequence). CDR3 in DNA: TGTGCCAGTAGTGGCTTACCGGGGGTAGAGGCTTTCTTT. It translates to CASSGLPGVEAFF.

The J gene is TRBJ2-1, the V gene TRBV5-8; D may be TRBD2 (6 bases). V was clipped by 6 bases and J by 1 base, with 17 bases between them. The CDR3 is made up of 16 amino acids. CDR1 and CDR2 from the germline V gene are SGHTS and YDEGEE. The CDR3 region is CASTPFRGSSYNEQFF. DNA of the CDR3: TGTGCCAGCACCCCTTTCCGGGGGAGTTCCTACAATGAGCAGTTCTTC.

V usage is TRBV18 and J usage is TRBJ2-7, with 7 bases matching TRBD1. The germline CDR1 and CDR2 sequences are KGHSH and LQKENI. With 6 bases clipped from V and 2 bases from J, the junction kept 7 bases outside the gene matches. The CDR3 has 14 residues. The CDR3 nucleotides read TGTGCCAGCTCCCAAACGACAGGGACCTACGAGCAGTACGTC. This codes for CASSQTTGTYEQYV.

J is TRBJ1-1 and V is TRBV10-3; TRBD1 aligns across 8 bases. The CDR3 is 14 residues long. V trimming: 2 bases; J trimming: 5 bases; junction bases outside the gene matches: 4. Germline V CDR1 and CDR2: ENHRY, SYGVKD. This CDR3 reads CAISEGQGRTEAFF. The CDR3 DNA sequence: TGTGCCATCAGTGAGGGACAGGGAAGGACTGAAGCTTTCTTT.